The 7 T cell receptor beta chains below all came from one sample that was sequenced in a study of blood T cell repertoires in COVID-19. Clones were sequenced by immunoSEQ multiplex PCR, and TCRdb holds only the in-frame ones, with some missing. Counted here are over 50,000 clones, over 65% occurring once; the ten biggest clones make up about a fifth. Sequenced sample: peripheral blood. The receptors were sampled from a man older than 75 with active or convalescent COVID-19.

This chain uses TRBV7-6 with TRBJ2-1; TRBD1 matches 11 bases. The CDR3 is 15 residues long. V shed 4 bases, J shed 7 bases, and the junction held 6 bases outside the gene matches. Germline CDR1 is SGHVS and CDR2 is FNYEAQ. CDR3 in amino acids: CASSSRTGGRNEQFF. DNA for the CDR3: TGTGCCAGCAGCTCCCGGACAGGGGGCAGGAATGAGCAGTTCTTC. Drawing the rest from reference TRBV7-6 and TRBJ2-1, the complete variable domain is GAGVSQSPRYKVTKRGQDVALRCDPISGHVSLYWYRQALGQGPEFLTYFNYEAQQDKSGLPNDRFSAERPEGSISTLTIQRTEQRDSAMYRCASSSRTGGRNEQFFGPGTRLTVL.

The CDR3 DNA sequence: TGTGCCAGCAGCTTTTTTAGCGGGGAGGGTAAGACGCAGTATTTT. It codes for CASSFFSGEGKTQYF. This chain uses TRBV5-4 with TRBJ2-3; 8 nucleotides align to TRBD2. This CDR3 has 15 residues. Germline-derived CDR1 and CDR2 are SGHNT and YYREEE (reference sequence). Trimming took 2 bases from V and 9 from J; bases not matched to a gene: 11.

This chain connects TRBV10-3 to TRBJ2-5; 8 bases are shared with TRBD1. Trimming removed 10 bases from V and 4 bases from J; junction bases left unmatched: 5. This CDR3 comprises 12 residues. Germline assignment: CDR1 ENHRY and CDR2 SYGVKD. The CDR3 DNA sequence: TGTGCCACCGCGGACAGGGCAGAGACCCAGTACTTC. The encoded protein is CATADRAETQYF.

The chain carries TRBV29-1 and TRBJ2-7, with 10 bases that match TRBD1. The CDR3 totals 13 residues. The germline V gene has CDR1 SQVTM and CDR2 ANQGSEA. Unmatched junction bases numbered 9, after V lost 7 bases and J lost 6 bases. This CDR3 reads CSAAGQGNFEQYF. Written as DNA, the CDR3 is TGCAGCGCCGCGGGACAGGGGAACTTCGAGCAGTACTTC.

The chain links TRBV6-6 to TRBJ1-6; 7 bases fit TRBD1. Germline V gene data show CDR1 as MNHNY and CDR2 as SVGAGI (reference sequence). This CDR3 has 15 amino acids. The V segment lost 6 bases and the J segment 9 bases; nucleotides outside the gene matches: 11. CDR3: CASSPLGEGASPLHF. CDR3 DNA sequence: TGTGCCAGCAGCCCTCTCGGAGAGGGGGCTTCACCCCTCCACTTT.

The gene calls are TRBV3-1 (or the pseudogene TRBV3-2) and TRBJ1-6; 8 bases match TRBD1. The germline V gene has CDR1 LGHDT and CDR2 YNNKEL (reference sequence). The J segment lost 6 bases and the V segment lost 3 bases, leaving 1 base of the junction unmatched. This CDR3 has 14 amino acids. CDR3 DNA sequence: TGTGCCAGCAGCCATGACAGGGGTAATTCACCCCTCCACTTT. It yields the protein CASSHDRGNSPLHF.

This chain uses TRBV6-5 with TRBJ1-1; D gene ambiguous. This CDR3 has 13 amino acids. The V and J ends lost 7 bases and 10 bases respectively, with 19 bases between them. The germline V gene has CDR1 MNHEY and CDR2 SVGAGI. CDR3 bases: TGTGCCAGCATCCTTCATTTTGGCCTTGGAGCTTTCTTT. Its translation: CASILHFGLGAFF.